This is a list of T cell receptor beta chains from one sample in a study of cytomegalovirus exposure and HLA in healthy donors. Sequenced by immunoSEQ multiplex PCR; TCRdb stores in-frame clones only, minus some. The table has 120,000 to 150,000 clones, 60% to 80% seen once. Sequenced input: PBMCs. All receptors derive from a woman in her 30s in good health and CMV-seronegative. CDR3s include the opening cysteine and the closing phenylalanine or tryptophan. A D gene is named only where the DNA matches it firmly. The size field is filled for only some rows; it gives once, few, many or a size class.

clone size: NA; V gene: TRBV5-1; CDR3 length: 13; D gene: NA; J gene: TRBJ1-6; CDR3 DNA: TGCGCCAGCAGCTTGGAGCCGGGTTCACCCCTCCACTTT; CDR3 protein: CASSLEPGSPLHF
clone size: once; V gene: TRBV5-1; CDR3 length: 14; D gene: NA; J gene: TRBJ1-1; CDR3 DNA: TGCGCCAGCAGCTTGGGGGGGGGAAGTACTGAAGCTTTCTTT; CDR3 protein: CASSLGGGSTEAFF
clone size: NA; V gene: TRBV5-1; CDR3 length: 12; D gene: NA; J gene: TRBJ2-7; CDR3 DNA: TGCGCCAGCAGCCGGGACTCCTACGAGCAGTACTTC; CDR3 protein: CASSRDSYEQYF
clone size: NA; V gene: TRBV29-1; CDR3 length: 12; D gene: TRBD1; J gene: TRBJ1-2; CDR3 DNA: TGCAGCGCACTGACAGGGTTCGGCGGCTACACCTTC; CDR3 protein: CSALTGFGGYTF
clone size: NA; V gene: TRBV27; CDR3 length: 14; D gene: NA; J gene: TRBJ1-4; CDR3 DNA: TGTGCCAGCAGGGGACTCCTGGGGGGTGAAAAACTGTTTTTT; CDR3 protein: CASRGLLGGEKLFF
clone size: NA; V gene: TRBV6-4; CDR3 length: 16; D gene: NA; J gene: TRBJ2-6; CDR3 DNA: TGTGCCAGCAGACCTCCACTAGTTTCTGGGGCCAACGTCCTGACTTTC; CDR3 protein: CASRPPLVSGANVLTF
clone size: NA; V gene: TRBV5-6; CDR3 length: 14; D gene: NA; J gene: TRBJ1-5; CDR3 DNA: TGTGCCAGCAGCCGGGGGAGGGGTCCTCAGCCCCAGCATTTT; CDR3 protein: CASSRGRGPQPQHF
clone size: NA; V gene: TRBV5-1; CDR3 length: 13; D gene: TRBD1; J gene: TRBJ1-2; CDR3 DNA: TGCGCCAGCAGCTTGGGACAGGGGGAGGACTACACCTTC; CDR3 protein: CASSLGQGEDYTF
clone size: NA; V gene: TRBV7-3; CDR3 length: 15; D gene: TRBD2; J gene: TRBJ2-1; CDR3 DNA: TGTGCCAGCAGCCTAAGACTAGCGGACTACAATGAGCAGTTCTTC; CDR3 protein: CASSLRLADYNEQFF
clone size: NA; V gene: TRBV30; CDR3 length: 13; D gene: NA; J gene: TRBJ1-3; CDR3 DNA: TGTGCCTGGAGTGTGGTAGCTGGAAACACCATATATTTT; CDR3 protein: CAWSVVAGNTIYF
clone size: NA; V gene: TRBV28; CDR3 length: 22; D gene: NA; J gene: TRBJ1-2; CDR3 DNA: TGTGCCAGCACCGCAGGCAGGCTGCTTCGTAAGGTCCCCAAGGATCCCAACTATGGCTACACCTTC; CDR3 protein: CASTAGRLLRKVPKDPNYGYTF
clone size: few; V gene: TRBV6-5; CDR3 length: 13; D gene: NA; J gene: TRBJ2-2; CDR3 DNA: TGTGCCAGCAGGTCAGGGAACGCCGGGGAGCTGTTTTTT; CDR3 protein: CASRSGNAGELFF
clone size: NA; V gene: TRBV27; CDR3 length: 14; D gene: NA; J gene: TRBJ1-3; CDR3 DNA: TGTGCCAGCAGTTCCAGGATCTCTGGAAACACCATATATTTT; CDR3 protein: CASSSRISGNTIYF
clone size: once; V gene: TRBV6-5; CDR3 length: 16; D gene: TRBD2; J gene: TRBJ2-3; CDR3 DNA: TGTGCCAGCAGTTACACTAGACTAGCGGGTTCGTGTACGCAGTATTTT; CDR3 protein: CASSYTRLAGSCTQYF
clone size: once; V gene: TRBV6-6; CDR3 length: 14; D gene: NA; J gene: TRBJ2-7; CDR3 DNA: TGTGCCAGCAGTTACTCGGGACAAGTCTACGAGCAGTACTTC; CDR3 protein: CASSYSGQVYEQYF
clone size: NA; V gene: TRBV6-5; CDR3 length: 15; D gene: TRBD2; J gene: TRBJ2-3; CDR3 DNA: TGTGCCAGCAGCCCCAGCGGGAGCAAACCAGATACGCAGTATTTT; CDR3 protein: CASSPSGSKPDTQYF
clone size: NA; V gene: TRBV28; CDR3 length: 16; D gene: NA; J gene: TRBJ1-5; CDR3 DNA: TGTGCCCGTTTATATTTGGTCGGTAACGGAGGGCAGCCCCAGCATTTT; CDR3 protein: CARLYLVGNGGQPQHF
clone size: once; V gene: TRBV5-4; CDR3 length: 15; D gene: NA; J gene: TRBJ2-3; CDR3 DNA: TGTGCCAGCAGCTTGGACCCGACTGGCACAGATACGCAGTATTTT; CDR3 protein: CASSLDPTGTDTQYF
clone size: NA; V gene: TRBV28; CDR3 length: 14; D gene: NA; J gene: TRBJ1-6; CDR3 DNA: TGTGCCAGCAGTTTATCAGGGCCCTATTTACCCCTCCACTTT; CDR3 protein: CASSLSGPYLPLHF
clone size: NA; V gene: TRBV7-8; CDR3 length: 15; D gene: TRBD1; J gene: TRBJ2-5; CDR3 DNA: TGTGCCAGCAGCGCTCGACAGGGCCGGGGAGAGACCCAGTACTTC; CDR3 protein: CASSARQGRGETQYF
clone size: NA; V gene: TRBV6-5; CDR3 length: 14; D gene: NA; J gene: TRBJ1-2; CDR3 DNA: TGTGCCAGCAGTAACTGGGGGGGTAACTATGGCTACACCTTC; CDR3 protein: CASSNWGGNYGYTF
clone size: NA; V gene: TRBV2; CDR3 length: 15; D gene: NA; J gene: TRBJ2-2; CDR3 DNA: TGTGCCAGCAGTGAATTACTAGCATACACCGGGGAGCTGTTTTTT; CDR3 protein: CASSELLAYTGELFF
clone size: NA; V gene: TRBV5-8; CDR3 length: 17; D gene: TRBD2; J gene: TRBJ2-1; CDR3 DNA: TGTGCCAGCAGCTTCCCACCGGGACTAGCAATGTCCCATGAGCAGTTCTTC; CDR3 protein: CASSFPPGLAMSHEQFF
clone size: NA; V gene: TRBV19; CDR3 length: 16; D gene: TRBD2; J gene: TRBJ2-3; CDR3 DNA: TGTGCCAGCCGAGGGGGTACGGGAGGGAGCACAGATACGCAGTATTTT; CDR3 protein: CASRGGTGGSTDTQYF
clone size: NA; V gene: TRBV6-1; CDR3 length: 15; D gene: TRBD2; J gene: TRBJ2-3; CDR3 DNA: TGTGCCAGCGGAAGTCTAGCGGGGGGCACAGATACGCAGTATTTT; CDR3 protein: CASGSLAGGTDTQYF
clone size: NA; V gene: TRBV11-2; CDR3 length: 18; D gene: NA; J gene: TRBJ2-6; CDR3 DNA: TGTGCCAGCAGCTTAGGTCCCGACCGCTTCGGGGGGGCCAACGTCCTGACTTTC; CDR3 protein: CASSLGPDRFGGANVLTF